The 21 T cell receptor beta chains given below trace back to one sample, sequenced in a study of blood T cell repertoires in COVID-19. This table comes from immunoSEQ multiplex PCR, and its TCRdb copy is limited to in-frame clones, with some not included. The sample carries about 400,000 clones, 85% to 90% recorded once. The sample consisted of PBMCs or T cells enriched from blood (not recorded which). The receptors stem from a woman in her forties or fifties who had recovered from COVID-19.

The CDR3 loop is CASSQNPEGVRANYGYTF. CDR3 sequence (DNA): TGTGCCAGCAGCCAGAATCCTGAGGGGGTTAGAGCTAACTATGGCTACACCTTC. The chain employs TRBV11-2 and TRBJ1-2, with D possibly TRBD1 on 6 matching bases. The CDR3 is 18 residues long. The V gene's germline CDR1 is SGHAT and CDR2 FQNNGV. Trimming removed 5 bases at V and 0 bases at J, with 22 bases between.

As concerns this clone: Other DNA sequences in this sample translate to the same CDR3. The rearrangement links TRBV5-1 to TRBJ2-3; the D gene is possibly TRBD2 (6 bases). Germline CDR1 is SGHRS and CDR2 is YFSETQ. V lost 0 bases and J 1 base, leaving 9 bases between the germline ends. The CDR3 length is 15 residues. CDR3 sequence: CASSLALAGTDTQYF. For the CDR3, the DNA is TGCGCCAGCAGCTTGGCCTTAGCGGGCACAGATACGCAGTATTTT.

The rearrangement links TRBV6-1 to TRBJ1-4; a weak D match, TRBD1 (5 bases). CDR1 and CDR2 (germline): MNHNS, SASEGT. Trimming stripped 2 bases from V and 0 bases from J, with 16 bases between. The CDR3 runs to 18 residues. CDR3 residues: CASSEPGLRGATNEKLFF. The CDR3 nucleotides read TGTGCCAGCAGTGAACCAGGGCTTAGGGGCGCAACTAATGAAAAACTGTTTTTT.

This clone was detected a few times. The rearrangement uses TRBV27 and TRBJ1-2, with a weak D call TRBD1 (6 bases). The CDR3 is 16 amino acids. CDR1 MNHEY and CDR2 SMNVEV come from the germline V gene (reference sequence). V lost 7 bases to trimming and J lost 3 bases, with 21 bases between them. CDR3 residues: CASKLLQGGGYYGYTF. The CDR3 DNA is TGTGCCAGCAAACTGCTACAGGGCGGGGGGTACTATGGCTACACCTTC.

The genes are TRBV10-3 and TRBJ1-2; 9 nucleotides match TRBD1. Germline V CDR1 and CDR2: ENHRY, SYGVKD. The CDR3 has 18 residues. Unmatched junction bases numbered 14, after V lost 2 bases and J lost 4 bases. The CDR3 DNA reads as TGTGCCATCAGTGAGGCCGACGCCACAGGGGGCGCGAGCTATGGCTACACCTTC. It is translated as CAISEADATGGASYGYTF.

The V and J genes are TRBV5-1 and TRBJ1-2; D unresolved. In germline, CDR1 is SGHRS, CDR2 YFSETQ. V lost 0 bases, J lost 8 bases, and 14 bases lay in between. This CDR3 contains 14 residues. The CDR3 DNA follows: TGCGCCAGCAGCTTGGACCGGCCCACAGACGGCTACACCTTC. This codes for CASSLDRPTDGYTF.

This sequence joins TRBV28 and TRBJ1-2, with D perhaps TRBD1 (6 bases). V was pared by 6 bases and J by 8 bases, with 10 bases between. Germline lookup yields CDR1 MDHEN and CDR2 SYDVKM. The CDR3 is 11 residues long. The CDR3 is CASSPRGGYTF. In DNA, the CDR3 is TGTGCCAGCAGCCCCAGGGGAGGCTACACCTTC.

CDR3 in DNA: TGTGCCAGCAGCCTGCGAGCGGGGAACACTGAAGCTTTCTTT. Residues: CASSLRAGNTEAFF. The chain recombines TRBV5-6 with TRBJ1-1; D not resolved. Trimming took 4 bases from V and 1 from J, leaving 11 bases between them. The CDR3 is made up of 14 amino acids. Germline V gene data show CDR1 as SGHDT and CDR2 as YYEEEE.

The gene calls are TRBV7-2 and TRBJ1-1; tentatively, D is TRBD1 (6 bases). The CDR3 totals 12 residues. Trimming removed 1 base from V and 11 bases from J, with 11 bases in between. Germline loops: CDR1 SGHTA, CDR2 FQGNSA. The CDR3, as DNA: TGTGCCAGCAGCTTAGACAGGGTTCTGGCTTTCTTT. It specifies CASSLDRVLAFF.

This clone turned up a few times. V is TRBV18 and J is TRBJ1-2; maybe TRBD1 (5 bases). The CDR3 is 13 residues long. Trimming removed 6 bases from V and 3 bases from J, with 11 bases in between. From germline, CDR1 is KGHSH and CDR2 LQKENI. In DNA, the CDR3 is TGTGCCAGCTCTCTAGACAGCTACTATGGCTACACCTTC. Translation gives CASSLDSYYGYTF.

The CDR3 DNA is TGTGCCAGCAGTGAAGTAGGGGTAGGGGCCAACGTCCTGACTTTC. Protein product: CASSEVGVGANVLTF. J is TRBJ2-6 and V is TRBV6-1; maybe TRBD1 (5 bases). CDR3 length equals 15 residues. The V end lost 1 base, the J end lost 4 bases, and 8 bases lay between the germline ends. Germline CDR1 is MNHNS and CDR2 is SASEGT.

The V call is TRBV19, the J call TRBJ1-2, with 10 bases fitting TRBD1. The CDR3 loop spans 15 amino acids. Germline CDR1 reads LNHDA; CDR2 reads SQIVND (reference sequence). Trimming cost V 5 bases and J 4 bases; bases outside gene matches: 7. The CDR3 coding sequence is TGTGCCAGTAGTCCACAGGGACAGGGGAGCTATGGCTACACCTTC. Its protein product is CASSPQGQGSYGYTF.

In this sample, this clone turned up once. CDR3 DNA sequence: TGTGCCAGCAGCGTAACCGGACAGTCTCCCCACGAGCAGTACTTC. Translated: CASSVTGQSPHEQYF. The chain uses TRBV9 and TRBJ2-7; D is possibly TRBD1 (6 bases). The length of the CDR3 is 15 residues. V gave up 1 base and J gave up 5 bases, with 16 bases separating them. CDR1 and CDR2 from the germline V gene are SGDLS and YYNGEE.

Turning to this clone: The same CDR3 arises from other DNA sequences in this sample as well. The chain joins TRBV7-3 to TRBJ2-1, with D maybe TRBD2 (6 bases). From germline, CDR1 is SGHTA and CDR2 FQGTGA. The CDR3 runs 15 residues. V was cut by 2 bases and J by 2 bases, with 10 bases left in between. The CDR3 nucleotides read TGTGCCAGCAGCTTATCGGGCGGGACCTACAATGAGCAGTTCTTC. Translation: CASSLSGGTYNEQFF.

The chain joins TRBV19 to TRBJ1-5; D might be TRBD1 (5 bases). V dropped 4 bases and J dropped 3 bases, with 7 bases sitting between them. The CDR3 runs 13 residues. Germline V gene data show CDR1 as LNHDA and CDR2 as SQIVND (reference sequence). The chain's CDR3 is CASSTRANQPQHF. In nucleotides, the CDR3 is TGTGCCAGTAGTACCAGGGCCAATCAGCCCCAGCATTTT.

J is TRBJ1-3 and V is TRBV9, with TRBD1 matching 9 bases. Looked up from germline, CDR1 is SGDLS and CDR2 is YYNGEE. The CDR3 loop spans 14 amino acids. Unmatched junction bases numbered 5, after V lost 3 bases and J lost 7 bases. The chain's CDR3 is CASSGRDRANTIYF. CDR3 in DNA: TGTGCCAGCAGCGGCCGGGACAGGGCGAACACCATATATTTT.

The genes are TRBV15 and TRBJ1-4, with 7 bases that match TRBD1. Germline CDR1 and CDR2: LNHNV and YYDKDF (reference sequence). The CDR3 totals 16 residues. Unmatched junction bases numbered 15, after V lost 6 bases and J lost 8 bases. The CDR3 loop is CATSTPLDRVGEKLFF. CDR3 nucleotide sequence: TGTGCCACCAGTACCCCCTTAGACAGGGTCGGGGAAAAACTGTTTTTT.

This clone was observed a single time. The chain has TRBV5-1 and TRBJ2-2, with 8 bases matching TRBD1. CDR1 and CDR2 (germline): SGHRS, YFSETQ. The ends lost 4 bases at V and 6 bases at J; junction bases unmatched: 5. The CDR3 has 14 amino acids. This chain's CDR3 is CASSATGVAGELFF. The CDR3 bases are TGCGCCAGCAGCGCGACAGGGGTGGCCGGGGAGCTGTTTTTT.

The chain couples TRBV7-9 to TRBJ1-4; D call uncertain. V gave up 11 bases and J gave up 6 bases, with 13 bases separating them. CDR1 is SEHNR, CDR2 FQNEAQ, per germline (reference sequence). The CDR3 is 12 residues long. The CDR3 loop is CAGGRDDEKLFF. In nucleotides, the CDR3 is TGTGCCGGAGGTAGAGACGATGAAAAACTGTTTTTT.

The CDR3 DNA follows: TGTGCCAGCAGCGAGGGACTGAAACTGTTTTTT. It specifies CASSEGLKLFF. The rearrangement links TRBV6-5 to TRBJ1-4; D may be TRBD1 (5 bases). With 6 bases removed from V and 11 bases from J, the gap between germline ends came to 10 bases. Germline V lookup: CDR1 MNHEY, CDR2 SVGAGI. The CDR3 loop spans 11 amino acids.

This clone was observed a handful of times. The gene calls are TRBV2 and TRBJ2-1; 15 nucleotides agree with TRBD2. Germline V lookup: CDR1 SNHLY, CDR2 FYNNEI. CDR3 length: 17 residues. With 7 bases clipped from V and 5 bases from J, the junction kept 9 bases outside the gene matches. CDR3: CASMGTSGGTYNNEQFF. CDR3 nucleotides: TGTGCCAGCATGGGGACTAGCGGGGGGACCTATAACAATGAGCAGTTCTTC.